The clone carrying this TCR beta chain was counted between two and nine times. The antigen is undetermined. J was trimmed by 4 bases and V by 5 bases; bases with no gene match: 5. CDR3 length: 14 residues. Germline CDR1 SGHVS, CDR2 FQNEAQ. The data derive from a study of T-cell reconstitution after alpha-beta-depleted transplantation in children. Using unique molecular identifiers, the investigators prepared the TCRbeta library. A single record per CDR3 protein comes from TCRdb applying MiXCR to the PCR reads. This repertoire shows over 100,000 distinct CDR3 sequences, about a tenth found once; its top ten account for less than 40%. General study findings and limits: After transplant, high TCRbeta diversity at day 60 in some patients arose from surviving recipient T cells and thymic progenitors.

The chain employs TRBV7-8 and TRBJ2-7, with 10 positions matching TRBD1. The specimen was PBMCs, collected before TCRalphabeta/CD19-depleted stem cell transplant. The receptor's source is a boy aged 2 to 9 with acute lymphoblastic leukemia, due to receive a stem cell transplant. As DNA, the CDR3 is TGTGCCAGCAGCATAAGGACAGGGGGTTACGAGCAGTACTTC. It is translated as CASSIRTGGYEQYF.